This T cell receptor beta chain originates from a study of early stage breast cancer tumors. Between the trimmed V and J ends, which lost 4 bases and 7 bases, there was a span of 11 bases. The CDR3 is made up of 13 amino acids. Germline V CDR1 and CDR2: SEHNR, FQNEAQ (reference sequence). Repertoires were generated with immunoSEQ multiplex PCR, while TCRdb's copy carries only in-frame clones and drops some. Of approximately 75,000 clones listed, 80% are singletons. The sample consisted of blood. The chain joins TRBV7-9 to TRBJ2-1, with D perhaps TRBD2 (5 bases). The source is a person aged 40-50 years with breast cancer. In DNA, the CDR3 is TGTGCCAGCAGCTCCCCAGGCGGGAATGAGCAGTTCTTC. The encoded protein is CASSSPGGNEQFF.